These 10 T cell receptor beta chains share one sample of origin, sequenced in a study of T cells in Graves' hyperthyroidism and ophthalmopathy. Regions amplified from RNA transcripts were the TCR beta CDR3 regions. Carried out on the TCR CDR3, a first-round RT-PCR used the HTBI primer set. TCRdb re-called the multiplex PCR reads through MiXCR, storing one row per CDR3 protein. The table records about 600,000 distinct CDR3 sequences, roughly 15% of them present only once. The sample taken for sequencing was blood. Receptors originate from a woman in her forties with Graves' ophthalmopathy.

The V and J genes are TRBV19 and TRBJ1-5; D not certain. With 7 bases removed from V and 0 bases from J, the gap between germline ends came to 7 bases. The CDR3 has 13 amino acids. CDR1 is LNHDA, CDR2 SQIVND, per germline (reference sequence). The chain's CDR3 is CASIGYSNQPQHF. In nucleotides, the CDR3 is TGTGCCAGTATTGGTTATAGCAATCAGCCCCAGCATTTT.

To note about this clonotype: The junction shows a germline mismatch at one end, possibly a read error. CDR3 in DNA: TGTGCCAGCAGTGAAGGGACAGTGTTTTCAGCCCTCCACTTT. Its translation: CASSEGTVFSALHF. The V and J genes are TRBV6-1 and TRBJ1-6; D is possibly TRBD1 (6 bases). The CDR3 has 14 residues. Per the germline V gene, CDR1 is MNHNS and CDR2 is SASEGT.

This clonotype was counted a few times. CDR3 sequence (DNA): TGTGCCAGCAGACCAGGGGTTGAGACCCAGTACTTC. Protein sequence: CASRPGVETQYF. The chain carries TRBV7-9 and TRBJ2-5, with D possibly matching TRBD1 (6 bases). The CDR3 consists of 12 residues. V dropped 6 bases and J dropped 5 bases, with 10 bases sitting between them. Germline V gives CDR1 SEHNR, CDR2 FQNEAQ (reference sequence).

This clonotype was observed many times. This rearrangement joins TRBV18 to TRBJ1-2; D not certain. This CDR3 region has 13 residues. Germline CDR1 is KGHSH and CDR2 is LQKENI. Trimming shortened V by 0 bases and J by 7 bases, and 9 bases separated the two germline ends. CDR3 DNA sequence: TGTGCCAGCTCACCACCCACCCGGATTGGCTACACCTTC. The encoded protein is CASSPPTRIGYTF. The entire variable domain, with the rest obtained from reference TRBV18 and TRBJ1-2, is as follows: NAGVMQNPRHLVRRRGQEARLRCSPMKGHSHVYWYRQLPEEGLKFMVYLQKENIIDESGMPKERFSAEFPKEGPSILRIQQVVRGDSAAYFCASSPPTRIGYTFGSGTRLTVV.

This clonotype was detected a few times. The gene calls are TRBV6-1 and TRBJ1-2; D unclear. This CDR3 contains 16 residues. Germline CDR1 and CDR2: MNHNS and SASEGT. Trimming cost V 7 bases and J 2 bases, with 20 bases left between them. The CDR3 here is CASTQDGLSLNYGYTF. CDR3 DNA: TGTGCCAGCACCCAGGACGGACTGAGCCTAAACTATGGCTACACCTTC.

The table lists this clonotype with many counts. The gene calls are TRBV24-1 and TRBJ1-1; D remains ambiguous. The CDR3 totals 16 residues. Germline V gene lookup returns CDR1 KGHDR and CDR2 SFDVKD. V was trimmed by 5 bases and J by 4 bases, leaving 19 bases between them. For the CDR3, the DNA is TGTGCCACCAGTGGGTCAGGCAGTCGTTTTGGCACTGAAGCTTTCTTT. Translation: CATSGSGSRFGTEAFF.

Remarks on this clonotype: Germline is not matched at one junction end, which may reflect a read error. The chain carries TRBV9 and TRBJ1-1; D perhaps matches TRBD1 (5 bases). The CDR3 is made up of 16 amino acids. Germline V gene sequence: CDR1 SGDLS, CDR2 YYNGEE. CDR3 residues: CASSPSVGGLNAEAFF. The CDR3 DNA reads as TGTGCCAGCAGCCCCAGCGTTGGGGGTCTGAACGCTGAAGCTTTCTTT.

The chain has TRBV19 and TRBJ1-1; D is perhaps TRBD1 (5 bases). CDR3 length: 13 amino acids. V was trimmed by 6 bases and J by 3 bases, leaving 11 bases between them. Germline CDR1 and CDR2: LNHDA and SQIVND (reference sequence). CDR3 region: CASSKGKDTEAFF. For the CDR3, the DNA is TGTGCCAGTAGCAAGGGGAAAGACACTGAAGCTTTCTTT. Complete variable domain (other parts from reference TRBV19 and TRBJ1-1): DGGITQSPKYLFRKEGQNVTLSCEQNLNHDAMYWYRQDPGQGLRLIYYSQIVNDFQKGDIAEGYSVSREKKESFPLTVTSAQKNPTAFYLCASSKGKDTEAFFGQGTRLTVV.

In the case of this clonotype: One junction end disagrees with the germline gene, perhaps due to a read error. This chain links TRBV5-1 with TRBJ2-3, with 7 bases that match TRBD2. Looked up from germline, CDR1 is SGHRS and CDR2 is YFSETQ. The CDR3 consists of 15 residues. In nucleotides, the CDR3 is TGCGCCGGCAGTCAAGAGGGAGGGCCTGGGGATACGCAGTATTTT. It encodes CAGSQEGGPGDTQYF. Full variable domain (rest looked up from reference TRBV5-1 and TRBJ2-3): KAGVTQTPRYLIKTRGQQVTLSCSPISGHRSVSWYQQTPGQGLQFLFEYFSETQRNKGNFPGRFSGRQFSNSRSEMNVSTLELGDSALYLCAGSQEGGPGDTQYFGPGTRLTVL.

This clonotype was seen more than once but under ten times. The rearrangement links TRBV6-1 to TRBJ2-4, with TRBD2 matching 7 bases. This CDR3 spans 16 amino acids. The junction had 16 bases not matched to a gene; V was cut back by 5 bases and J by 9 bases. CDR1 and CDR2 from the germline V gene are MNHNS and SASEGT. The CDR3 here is CASSPRGGAGWGIQYF. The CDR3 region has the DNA TGTGCCAGCAGTCCTCGGGGAGGGGCAGGGTGGGGCATTCAGTACTTC.